This T cell receptor (beta chain) was identified during a study of blood T cell repertoires in COVID-19. Study at large: Whether acute or convalescent, the COVID-19 samples came from the United States, Italy and Spain. T cells, B-cell-depleted T cells, or PBMCs supplied cDNA or gDNA.

Authors' processing steps: Estimation of nucleated cell counts was performed using reference gene primer amplification. Assay used: immunoSEQ multiplex PCR; TCRdb lists only in-frame clones, some missing. That table furnishes V, J and clone size, whereas the DNA furnished D and trimming. The table records 100,000 or so clones, roughly 78% of them present only once. From germline, CDR1 is MNHEY and CDR2 SVGAGI. The V gene end was trimmed by 4 bases and the J gene end by 3 bases; junction bases not matched to a gene: 9. The CDR3 has 16 residues. This chain uses TRBV6-5 with TRBJ2-1, with TRBD1 identical over 7 bases. Material for sequencing was peripheral blood. This TCR was recovered from a middle-aged man with active or convalescent COVID-19. The CDR3 here is CASSLFRDSFYNEQFF. DNA of the CDR3: TGTGCCAGCAGTTTATTCCGGGACAGCTTCTACAATGAGCAGTTCTTC.